This T cell receptor beta chain was documented in a study of CD8+ T cells in alopecia areata. Reverse transcription of extracted RNA yielded cDNA, which provided the sequencing template. The method was immunoSEQ multiplex PCR; TCRdb's version includes in-frame clones alone and lacks a portion of them. This table has some 100,000 clones, 55% to 70% appearing once. Treatment in this sample: oral pan-JAK inhibitor, 5-10 mg twice daily. Study-wide findings and caveats: Many expanded lesional clones remained in scalp and blood on tofacitinib.

This clone was detected a few times. Antigen specificity is unknown. The CDR3 spans 13 residues. Deletions cut 0 bases from V and 2 bases from J, with 8 bases between. The germline CDR1 and CDR2 sequences are SQVTM and ANQGSEA. The genes are TRBV29-1 and TRBJ2-7; D is ambiguous. This material consisted of CD8+ T cells sorted from blood, taken at roughly week 58, from a patient treated with tofacitinib. The sequence derives from a human donor with alopecia areata. The CDR3 nucleotides are TGCAGCGTTGAAGACTTAGAGCCCTACGAGCAGTACTTC. Encoded protein: CSVEDLEPYEQYF.